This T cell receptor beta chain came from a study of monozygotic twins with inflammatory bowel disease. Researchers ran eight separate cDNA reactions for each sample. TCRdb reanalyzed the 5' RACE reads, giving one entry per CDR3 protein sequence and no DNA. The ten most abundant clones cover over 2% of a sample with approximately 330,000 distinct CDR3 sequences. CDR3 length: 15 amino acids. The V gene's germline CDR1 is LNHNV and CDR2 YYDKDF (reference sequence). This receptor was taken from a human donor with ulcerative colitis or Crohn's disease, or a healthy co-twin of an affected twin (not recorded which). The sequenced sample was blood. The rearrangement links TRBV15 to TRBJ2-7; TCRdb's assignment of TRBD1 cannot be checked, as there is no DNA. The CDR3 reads CATSRDRDTPYEQYF.